Listed below are T cell receptor beta chains from one sample, sequenced in a study of blood T cell repertoires in COVID-19. Repertoires were generated with immunoSEQ multiplex PCR, while TCRdb's copy carries only in-frame clones and drops some. Of about 140,000 clones listed, approximately 81% are singletons. Source material: peripheral blood. The source of these receptors is a human donor with acute or convalescent COVID-19. The donor label of this sample is uncertain. Both conserved end residues are part of each CDR3. D genes are given only for firm matches. Only some rows state a clone size, as once, few, many or a class for expanded clones.

clone_size: NA; j_call: TRBJ1-2; d_call: TRBD1; v_call: TRBV15; cdr3_nt: TGTGCCACCTCCACAGGGGACTATGGCTACACCTTC; cdr3_aa: CATSTGDYGYTF
clone_size: NA; j_call: TRBJ1-2; d_call: NA; v_call: TRBV30; cdr3_nt: TGTGCCTGGACCTTGGGTGGGGGGATAAGGGGCTACACCTTC; cdr3_aa: CAWTLGGGIRGYTF
clone_size: NA; j_call: TRBJ1-6; d_call: NA; v_call: TRBV6-5; cdr3_nt: TGTGCCAGCAAGACAAGCTCCTATAATTCACCCCTCCACTTT; cdr3_aa: CASKTSSYNSPLHF
clone_size: NA; j_call: TRBJ2-3; d_call: TRBD1; v_call: TRBV27; cdr3_nt: TGTGCCAGCAGTAGAAACAGGGGAGATACGCAGTATTTT; cdr3_aa: CASSRNRGDTQYF
clone_size: NA; j_call: TRBJ2-5; d_call: TRBD2; v_call: TRBV24-1; cdr3_nt: TGTGCCATTCCGGGGACTAGCGGAAAGTTAGACTACCAAGAGACCCAGTACTTC; cdr3_aa: CAIPGTSGKLDYQETQYF
clone_size: NA; j_call: TRBJ2-7; d_call: TRBD1; v_call: TRBV9; cdr3_nt: TGTGCCAGCAGCCCAGACAGGGGAGCCTACGAGCAGTACTTC; cdr3_aa: CASSPDRGAYEQYF
clone_size: NA; j_call: TRBJ2-5; d_call: NA; v_call: TRBV29-1; cdr3_nt: TGCAGCGTTGAAATAGCGAAGACCCAGTACTTC; cdr3_aa: CSVEIAKTQYF
clone_size: once; j_call: TRBJ2-3; d_call: NA; v_call: TRBV6-2/TRBV6-3; cdr3_nt: TGTGCCAGCAGTTACGATCGGGGAAGCACAGATACGCAGTATTTT; cdr3_aa: CASSYDRGSTDTQYF
clone_size: NA; j_call: TRBJ2-1; d_call: NA; v_call: TRBV18; cdr3_nt: TGTGCCAGCTCGCCGCCCGGGGTTCATGAGCAGTTCTTC; cdr3_aa: CASSPPGVHEQFF
clone_size: NA; j_call: TRBJ1-6; d_call: NA; v_call: TRBV2; cdr3_nt: TGTGCCAGCAGTGATTCTCCTTCGAATTCACCCCTCCACTTT; cdr3_aa: CASSDSPSNSPLHF
clone_size: NA; j_call: TRBJ2-2; d_call: NA; v_call: TRBV19; cdr3_nt: TGTGCCAGTAGTATTGGGCAGGAGCTGTTTTTT; cdr3_aa: CASSIGQELFF
clone_size: NA; j_call: TRBJ2-2; d_call: NA; v_call: TRBV6-5; cdr3_nt: TGTGCCAGCAGTTACTCAGAGGGGGTCGGGGAGCTGTTTTTT; cdr3_aa: CASSYSEGVGELFF
clone_size: NA; j_call: TRBJ2-6; d_call: NA; v_call: TRBV7-9; cdr3_nt: TGTGCCAGCAGCTTAATTGCTGGGCTTACCTCTGGGGCCAACGTCCTGACTTTC; cdr3_aa: CASSLIAGLTSGANVLTF
clone_size: NA; j_call: TRBJ1-2; d_call: TRBD1; v_call: TRBV29-1; cdr3_nt: TGCAGCGTTTTTTCCGGGACAGCGAGTAACTATGGCTACACCTTC; cdr3_aa: CSVFSGTASNYGYTF
clone_size: NA; j_call: TRBJ1-6; d_call: NA; v_call: TRBV19; cdr3_nt: TGTGCCACCCGACCCCCGGAGGGGAATTCACCCCTCCACTTT; cdr3_aa: CATRPPEGNSPLHF
clone_size: NA; j_call: TRBJ1-1; d_call: NA; v_call: TRBV4-1; cdr3_nt: TGCGCCAGCAGCCGAACAGGGAACACTGAAGCTTTCTTT; cdr3_aa: CASSRTGNTEAFF
clone_size: NA; j_call: TRBJ2-5; d_call: TRBD1; v_call: TRBV6-2/TRBV6-3; cdr3_nt: TGTGCCAGCAGTTTGGACAGGGGAGAGACCCAGTACTTC; cdr3_aa: CASSLDRGETQYF
clone_size: NA; j_call: TRBJ2-1; d_call: TRBD2; v_call: TRBV30; cdr3_nt: TGTGCCTGGAGTACTAGCGGGGGGGCCCATGAGCAGTTCTTC; cdr3_aa: CAWSTSGGAHEQFF
clone_size: NA; j_call: TRBJ1-3; d_call: NA; v_call: TRBV29-1; cdr3_nt: TGCAGCGTTGCGGGGGTCGAAAACACCATATATTTT; cdr3_aa: CSVAGVENTIYF
clone_size: once; j_call: TRBJ1-1; d_call: TRBD1; v_call: TRBV7-2; cdr3_nt: TGTGCCAGCAGCCCGGGACAGACGAACACTGAAGCTTTCTTT; cdr3_aa: CASSPGQTNTEAFF
clone_size: NA; j_call: TRBJ1-1; d_call: TRBD1; v_call: TRBV6-5; cdr3_nt: TGTGCCAGCAGTTACACAATTACAGGGGATACTGAAGCTTTCTTT; cdr3_aa: CASSYTITGDTEAFF
clone_size: once; j_call: TRBJ1-2; d_call: NA; v_call: TRBV5-4; cdr3_nt: TGTGCCAGCAGCTTGGCGGGATTTAAAGGTGGCTACACCTTC; cdr3_aa: CASSLAGFKGGYTF
clone_size: NA; j_call: TRBJ1-2; d_call: TRBD1; v_call: TRBV5-4; cdr3_nt: TGTGCCAGCAGCCCCGGGACAGGGGGTTACTATGGCTACACCTTC; cdr3_aa: CASSPGTGGYYGYTF
clone_size: NA; j_call: TRBJ2-5; d_call: TRBD1; v_call: TRBV10-3; cdr3_nt: TGTGCCATCAGTGAGTCCCGACAGGGTCCGGAGACCCAGTACTTC; cdr3_aa: CAISESRQGPETQYF
clone_size: few; j_call: TRBJ1-2; d_call: TRBD1; v_call: TRBV12-3/TRBV12-4; cdr3_nt: TGTGCCAGCAGCCAAACAGGGGGCGAGGGCTACACCTTC; cdr3_aa: CASSQTGGEGYTF
clone_size: NA; j_call: TRBJ1-1; d_call: NA; v_call: TRBV4-1; cdr3_nt: TGCGCCAGCAGCCACCCGACCCTCTCGGGGACTGAAGCTTTCTTT; cdr3_aa: CASSHPTLSGTEAFF
clone_size: once; j_call: TRBJ2-2; d_call: NA; v_call: TRBV7-2; cdr3_nt: TGTGCCAGCAGCCTTGGAGGGGATAACACCGGGGAGCTGTTTTTT; cdr3_aa: CASSLGGDNTGELFF
clone_size: NA; j_call: TRBJ1-3; d_call: NA; v_call: TRBV5-8; cdr3_nt: TGTGCCAGCAGCCGGTCGGTTGTGTCTTCTGGAAACACCATATATTTT; cdr3_aa: CASSRSVVSSGNTIYF
clone_size: NA; j_call: TRBJ2-2; d_call: TRBD2; v_call: TRBV10-3; cdr3_nt: TGTGCCATCAGTGAGTCTAGCGGGAAAGGCGGGGAGCTGTTTTTT; cdr3_aa: CAISESSGKGGELFF
clone_size: NA; j_call: TRBJ1-4; d_call: TRBD1; v_call: TRBV14; cdr3_nt: TGTGCCAGCAGCCAAGATCTGACAGGGAGAAAACTGTTTTTT; cdr3_aa: CASSQDLTGRKLFF
clone_size: NA; j_call: TRBJ2-4; d_call: NA; v_call: TRBV5-8; cdr3_nt: TGTGCCAGCAGCTTGGGACTCCTAGCCAAAAACATTCAGTACTTC; cdr3_aa: CASSLGLLAKNIQYF
clone_size: NA; j_call: TRBJ2-1; d_call: NA; v_call: TRBV10-3; cdr3_nt: TGTGCCATCAGTGAGTTTCTAGCTAACAATGAGCAGTTCTTC; cdr3_aa: CAISEFLANNEQFF
clone_size: NA; j_call: TRBJ2-2; d_call: NA; v_call: TRBV4-1; cdr3_nt: TGCGCCAGCAGCCAAGGAGGGGGCACCGGGGAGCTGTTTTTT; cdr3_aa: CASSQGGGTGELFF
clone_size: NA; j_call: TRBJ1-1; d_call: TRBD1; v_call: TRBV5-1; cdr3_nt: TGCGCCAGCAGCGCGGGGACAGGGGGCGTTTTGGGCACTGAAGCTTTCTTT; cdr3_aa: CASSAGTGGVLGTEAFF
clone_size: NA; j_call: TRBJ1-1; d_call: TRBD1; v_call: TRBV6-6; cdr3_nt: TGTGCCAGCAGTTACGAGGGGGCGAGGAACACTGAAGCTTTCTTT; cdr3_aa: CASSYEGARNTEAFF
clone_size: NA; j_call: TRBJ2-5; d_call: NA; v_call: TRBV20-1; cdr3_nt: TGCAGTGCTCCTAGCGTGGGGACCCAGTACTTC; cdr3_aa: CSAPSVGTQYF
clone_size: NA; j_call: TRBJ1-2; d_call: TRBD1; v_call: TRBV2; cdr3_nt: TGTGCCAGCAGGGGGACAGGGGGTAACTATGGCTACACCTTC; cdr3_aa: CASRGTGGNYGYTF
clone_size: NA; j_call: TRBJ1-1; d_call: TRBD1; v_call: TRBV5-6; cdr3_nt: TGTGCCAGCAGCTCGGGGGGCAGGGGGCGGACCACTGAAGCTTTCTTT; cdr3_aa: CASSSGGRGRTTEAFF
clone_size: NA; j_call: TRBJ2-5; d_call: TRBD1; v_call: TRBV18; cdr3_nt: TGTGCCAGCTCACCCGGACAGGAAGAGACCCAGTACTTC; cdr3_aa: CASSPGQEETQYF
clone_size: once; j_call: TRBJ2-5; d_call: NA; v_call: TRBV13; cdr3_nt: TGTGCCAGCAGCTTAGGGACAGGTTTGGAGACCCAGTACTTC; cdr3_aa: CASSLGTGLETQYF